The rows below give T cell receptor beta chains drawn from one sample of a study of shared clonotypes between healthy human individuals. Repertoires were generated with immunoSEQ multiplex PCR, while TCRdb's copy carries only in-frame clones and drops some. Seen here are under 1 million clones, about 91% observed once, and the top ten hold approximately 25%. Material: naive CD8+ T cells sorted from blood. These receptors originate from a man aged 25-45 years in good health. Both conserved end residues are part of each CDR3.

TRBV29-1,TRBJ2-7,CSVEGDPYEQYF
TRBV7-9,TRBJ1-4,CASSLPTGRSYSEKLFF
TRBV19,TRBJ2-5,CASSKGPKSAGQETQYF
TRBV5-6,TRBJ2-1,CASSTLWASGSDEQFF
TRBV7-9,TRBJ2-2,CARGTTTSEGAGELFF
TRBV9,TRBJ2-7,CASSVGVGYEQYF
TRBV7-7,TRBJ2-1,CASSPFLAGEDEQFF
TRBV7-2,TRBJ2-3,CASSGLAGGTDTQYF
TRBV7-7,TRBJ2-5,CASSLVAGEQETQYF
TRBV6-4,TRBJ2-1,CASSEREDRVGEQFF
TRBV5-1,TRBJ2-5,CASSLGFQETQYF
TRBV19,TRBJ1-5,CASSAQGGSIQPQHF
TRBV7-9,TRBJ2-1,CASSFGGVDEQFF
TRBV27,TRBJ2-5,CASSRGQETQYF
TRBV13,TRBJ2-1,CASTLWGGDEQFF
TRBV19,TRBJ2-3,CASSILGDGTSGLTDTQYF
TRBV2,TRBJ2-2,CATGGTSGTNTGELFF
TRBV7-9,TRBJ2-7,CASSPRGYSEQYF
TRBV7-9,TRBJ2-2,CASSPGTSVRAGELFF
TRBV13,TRBJ1-2,CASSLHPREGYTF
TRBV7-9,TRBJ1-1,CASSLVRVKNTEAFF
TRBV9,TRBJ2-5,CASSDGNQETQYF
TRBV7-9,TRBJ2-7,CASSLILYEQYF
TRBV2,TRBJ2-1,CASSLLAGGDEQFF
TRBV15,TRBJ2-3,CATSREEREGLEDTQYF
TRBV5-1,TRBJ1-4,CASRETAATNEKLFF
TRBV5-1,TRBJ2-7,CASSMGSANPYEQYF
TRBV6-5,TRBJ2-7,CASSYDGGKSYEQYF
TRBV7-9,TRBJ1-5,CASSPRTGPGDQPQHF
TRBV5-1,TRBJ2-7,CASSPGIAGGYEQYF
TRBV28,TRBJ2-5,CASSLWGNQETQYF
TRBV11-2,TRBJ2-7,CASSLGGLGEQYF
TRBV27,TRBJ2-7,CASSLSSTYEQYF
TRBV6-4,TRBJ2-2,CASSDSGGELFF
TRBV7-8,TRBJ2-7,CASSHDSYAYEQYF
TRBV28,TRBJ2-7,CASSLSVARGYEQYF
TRBV5-4,TRBJ2-7,CASSLTGQGSYEQYF
TRBV28,TRBJ2-7,CASSPGGYEQYF
TRBV11-2,TRBJ1-4,CASSHSRTGTDATNEKLFF
TRBV2,TRBJ2-7,CASSEPRFSYEQYF
TRBV11-2,TRBJ2-1,CASSGLAGSREQFF
TRBV7-8,TRBJ2-7,CASSLRGGPYEQYF
TRBV5-4,TRBJ2-3,CASSPDQGSDTQYF
TRBV7-9,TRBJ2-5,CASSAQPGQGDQETQYF
TRBV2,TRBJ1-1,CASSGARGEAFF
TRBV5-1,TRBJ2-7,CASSLYGSSGSYEQYF
TRBV10-3,TRBJ2-7,CATRLAGIYEQYF
TRBV7-6,TRBJ2-7,CASSLRAGESSYEQYF
TRBV5-1,TRBJ2-3,CASSGPGTGRLSTQYF
TRBV7-6,TRBJ2-7,CASSGGESYEQYF
TRBV9,TRBJ2-5,CASSVGHNQETQYF